This T cell receptor (beta chain) derives from a study of shared clonotypes between healthy human individuals. Study-level background: The donors, two women and a few men, were aged 18 to 49. The plates for each donor numbered three CD4 naive, three CD4 memory, two CD8 naive and one CD8 memory.

The CDR3 loop spans 14 amino acids. V lost 5 bases and J lost 6; bases outside the gene matches: 7. Germline assignment: CDR1 MDHEN and CDR2 SYDVKM. As regards this clone: Antigen unknown.

General study results and limits: Clonotypes not shared had lower generation probabilities than those common to all four donors.

CD45RO-negative, CCR7-selected cells formed the naive CD8 fraction, which excluded terminally differentiated effector memory CD45RA+ cells. Per the original data handling: ImmunoSEQ yielded junction-only sequences lacking quality scores, so filtering differed. The repertoire was sequenced with immunoSEQ multiplex PCR; TCRdb's copy has only in-frame clones and lacks some. V, J and clone size are those of that table, while D and trimming were read from the DNA. Here the sample spans fewer than 800,000 clones, 92% being singletons. The sequenced sample consisted of naive CD8+ T cells sorted from blood. V usage is TRBV28 and J usage is TRBJ2-7; 10 nucleotides align to TRBD1. This TCR derives from a man aged 25 to 40 in good health. The CDR3 loop reads CASSLTGTGAEQYF. CDR3 DNA: TGTGCCAGCAGTCTAACCGGGACAGGGGCCGAGCAGTACTTC.